This TCR beta chain was sequenced for a study of sequential checkpoint blockade in melanoma. Study in general: Arm A got nivolumab then ipilimumab; arm B the reverse, 1:1.

Germline assignment: CDR1 SGHAT and CDR2 FQNNGV. V lost 5 bases, J lost 8 bases, and 8 bases stayed unmatched. This CDR3 comprises 16 residues. Described treatment: randomized to nivolumab then ipilimumab (arm A) or the reverse (arm B). PBMC sorting kept live CD3+CD8+ cells without CD19 or CD56. The method was immunoSEQ multiplex PCR; TCRdb's version includes in-frame clones alone and lacks a portion of them. Counted here are about 13,000 clones, roughly four fifths occurring once; the ten biggest clones make up around 28%. The chain has TRBV11-2 and TRBJ2-3; the match to TRBD2 covers 15 bases. The receptor was isolated from a human donor with melanoma. Sequencing was performed on CD8+ T cells sorted from blood (inferred from file names), taken from a patient given nivolumab and ipilimumab in sequence. The CDR3 loop is CASSLYRTSGRGTQYF. The CDR3, as DNA: TGTGCCAGCAGCCTTTACCGGACTAGCGGGAGGGGTACGCAGTATTTT. Based on the CDR3 plus reference TRBV11-2 and TRBJ2-3, the full variable domain is EAGVAQSPRYKIIEKRQSVAFWCNPISGHATLYWYQQILGQGPKLLIQFQNNGVVDDSQLPKDRFSAERLKGVDSTLKIQPAKLEDSAVYLCASSLYRTSGRGTQYFGPGTRLTVL.